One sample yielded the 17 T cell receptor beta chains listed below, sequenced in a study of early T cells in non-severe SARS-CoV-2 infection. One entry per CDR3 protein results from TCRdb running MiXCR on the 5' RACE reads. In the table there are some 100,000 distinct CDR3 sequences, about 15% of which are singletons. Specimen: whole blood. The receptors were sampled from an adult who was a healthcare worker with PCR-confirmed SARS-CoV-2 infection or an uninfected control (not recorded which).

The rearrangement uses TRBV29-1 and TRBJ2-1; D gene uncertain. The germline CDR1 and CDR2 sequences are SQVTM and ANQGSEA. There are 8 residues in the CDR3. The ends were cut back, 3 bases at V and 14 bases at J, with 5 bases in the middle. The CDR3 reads CSVDFEFF. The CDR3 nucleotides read TGCAGCGTTGACTTCGAGTTCTTC.

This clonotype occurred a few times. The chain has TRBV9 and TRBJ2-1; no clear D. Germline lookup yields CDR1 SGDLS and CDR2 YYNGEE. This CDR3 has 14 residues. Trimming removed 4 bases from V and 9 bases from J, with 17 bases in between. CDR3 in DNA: TGTGCCAGCAGCACCAGATCCCTCGGCGGTGAGCAGTTCTTC. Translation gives CASSTRSLGGEQFF.

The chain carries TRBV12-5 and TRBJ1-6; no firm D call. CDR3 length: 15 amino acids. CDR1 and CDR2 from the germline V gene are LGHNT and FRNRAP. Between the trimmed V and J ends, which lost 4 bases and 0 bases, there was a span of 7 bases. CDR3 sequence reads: CASGSQSSYNSPLHF. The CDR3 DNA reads TGTGCTAGTGGTTCCCAGAGCTCCTATAATTCACCCCTCCACTTT.

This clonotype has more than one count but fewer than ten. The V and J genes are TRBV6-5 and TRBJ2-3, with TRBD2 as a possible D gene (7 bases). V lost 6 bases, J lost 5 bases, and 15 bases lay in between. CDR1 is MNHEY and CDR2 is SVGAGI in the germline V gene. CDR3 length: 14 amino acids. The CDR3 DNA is TGTGCCAGCAGGATCGGGGGGCAACGAGATACGCAGTATTTT. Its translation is CASRIGGQRDTQYF.

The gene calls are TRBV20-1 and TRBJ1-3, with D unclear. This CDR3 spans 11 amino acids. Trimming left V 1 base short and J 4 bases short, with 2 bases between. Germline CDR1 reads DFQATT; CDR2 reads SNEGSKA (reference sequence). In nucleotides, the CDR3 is TGCAGTGCTAGAGGGGGAAACACCATATATTTT. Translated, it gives CSARGGNTIYF.

CDR3 sequence reads: CASSIRRGNNSPLHF. In DNA form, the CDR3 reads TGTGCCAGCAGTATTAGAAGGGGGAATAATTCACCCCTCCACTTT. The V call is TRBV12-3 or TRBV12-4, the J call TRBJ1-6, with a weak D call TRBD1 (6 bases). Trimming cost V 5 bases and J 5 bases, with 13 bases left between them. The CDR3 runs 15 residues.

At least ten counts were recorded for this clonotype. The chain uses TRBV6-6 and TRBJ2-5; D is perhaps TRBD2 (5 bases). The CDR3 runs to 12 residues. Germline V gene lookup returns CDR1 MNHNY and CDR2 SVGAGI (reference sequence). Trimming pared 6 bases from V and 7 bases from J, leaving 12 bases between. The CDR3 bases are TGTGCCAGCAGCAACCCAAGCGGGACCCAGTACTTC. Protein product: CASSNPSGTQYF.

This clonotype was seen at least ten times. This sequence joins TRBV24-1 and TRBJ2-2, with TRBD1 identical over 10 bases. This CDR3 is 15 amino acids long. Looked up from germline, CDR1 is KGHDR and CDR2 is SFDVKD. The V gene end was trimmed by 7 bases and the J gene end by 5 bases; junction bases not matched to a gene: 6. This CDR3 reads CATRTGTGETGELFF. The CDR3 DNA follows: TGTGCCACCAGGACCGGGACAGGGGAAACCGGGGAGCTGTTTTTT.

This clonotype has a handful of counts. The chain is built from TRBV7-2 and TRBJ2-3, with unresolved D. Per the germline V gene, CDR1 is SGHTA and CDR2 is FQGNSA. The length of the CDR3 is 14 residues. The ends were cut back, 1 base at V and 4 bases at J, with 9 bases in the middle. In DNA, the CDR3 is TGTGCCAGCAGCTTAGTGGTCAGGTCAGATACGCAGTATTTT. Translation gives CASSLVVRSDTQYF.

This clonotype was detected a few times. The CDR3 DNA follows: TGTGCCAGCTCACCACCCCAGAACGGGATGAACACTGAAGCTTTCTTT. Translation gives CASSPPQNGMNTEAFF. The chain has TRBV18 and TRBJ1-1; D remains ambiguous. The CDR3 is 16 amino acids. The germline CDR1 and CDR2 sequences are KGHSH and LQKENI. Deletions cut 0 bases from V and 0 bases from J, with 11 bases between.

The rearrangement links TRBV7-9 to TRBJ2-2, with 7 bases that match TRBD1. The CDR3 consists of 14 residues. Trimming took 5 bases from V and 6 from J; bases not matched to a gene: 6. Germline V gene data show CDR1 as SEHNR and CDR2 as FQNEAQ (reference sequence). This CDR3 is CASSQDRAAGELFF. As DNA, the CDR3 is TGTGCCAGCAGCCAAGACAGGGCGGCCGGGGAGCTGTTTTTT.

The CDR3 protein is CASSVAPAGNTGELFF. CDR3 nucleotides: TGTGCCAGCAGCGTAGCTCCAGCGGGGAACACCGGGGAGCTGTTTTTT. The chain uses TRBV9 and TRBJ2-2; D may be TRBD2 (6 bases). The CDR3 is made up of 16 amino acids. Trimming pared 0 bases from V and 1 base from J, leaving 10 bases between. Germline-derived CDR1 and CDR2 are SGDLS and YYNGEE.

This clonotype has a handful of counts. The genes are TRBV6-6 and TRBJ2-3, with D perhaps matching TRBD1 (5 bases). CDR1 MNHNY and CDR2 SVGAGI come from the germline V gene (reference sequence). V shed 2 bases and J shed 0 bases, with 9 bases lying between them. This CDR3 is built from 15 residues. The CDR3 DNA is TGTGCCAGCAGTTACGTTGGGGCTAGCACAGATACGCAGTATTTT. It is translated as CASSYVGASTDTQYF.

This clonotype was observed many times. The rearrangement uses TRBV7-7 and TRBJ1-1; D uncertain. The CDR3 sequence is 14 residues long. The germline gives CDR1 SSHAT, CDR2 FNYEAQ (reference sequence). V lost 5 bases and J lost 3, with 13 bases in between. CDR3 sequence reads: CASSPAVGDTEAFF. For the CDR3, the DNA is TGTGCCAGCAGCCCAGCCGTTGGGGACACTGAAGCTTTCTTT.

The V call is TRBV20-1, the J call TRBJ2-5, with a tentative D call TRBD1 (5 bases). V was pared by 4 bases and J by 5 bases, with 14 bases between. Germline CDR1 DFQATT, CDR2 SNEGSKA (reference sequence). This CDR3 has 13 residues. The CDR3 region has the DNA TGCAGTGCTACGGCAGGGTTTTTGGAGACCCAGTACTTC. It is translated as CSATAGFLETQYF.

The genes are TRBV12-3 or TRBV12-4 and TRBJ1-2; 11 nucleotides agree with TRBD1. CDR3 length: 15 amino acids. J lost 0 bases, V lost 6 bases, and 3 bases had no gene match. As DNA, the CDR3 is TGTGCCAGCAGAGGACAGGGGGCGGCTAACTATGGCTACACCTTC. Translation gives CASRGQGAANYGYTF.

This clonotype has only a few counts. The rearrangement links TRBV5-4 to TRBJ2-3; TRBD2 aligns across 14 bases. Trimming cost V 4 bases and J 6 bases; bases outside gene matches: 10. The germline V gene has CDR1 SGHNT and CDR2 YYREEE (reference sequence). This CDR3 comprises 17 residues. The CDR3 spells CASSMGLAGARTDTQYF. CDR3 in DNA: TGTGCCAGCAGCATGGGACTAGCGGGGGCCAGGACGGATACGCAGTATTTT.